These 26 T cell receptor beta chains share one sample of origin, sequenced in a study of regulatory T cells in long-lasting Graves disease. The time point was: newly diagnosed GD, antithyroid drugs for less than 3 months. TCR sequences were obtained from RNA taken from PBMCs. Arm-PCR of CDR3 regions and iRepertoire HTBI primers were used to build TCR beta libraries. One entry per CDR3 protein results from TCRdb running MiXCR on the multiplex PCR reads. Seen here are more than 400,000 distinct CDR3 sequences, around 15% observed once, and the top ten hold roughly an eighth. The sample was also reused in another study, on T cells in Graves' hyperthyroidism and ophthalmopathy.

This specimen consisted of peripheral blood mononuclear cells (PBMCs), obtained at new diagnosis, from a patient treated with antithyroid drugs. The receptors derive from a man in his forties or fifties with Graves disease.

This clonotype is categorized as medium-sized. V and J are TRBV27 and TRBJ1-1; tentative D call: TRBD1 (5 bases). The length of the CDR3 is 13 residues. CDR1 MNHEY and CDR2 SMNVEV come from the germline V gene (reference sequence). Trimming took off 6 bases at V and 5 bases at J, with 13 bases between the two ends. The CDR3 spells CASSRQGGTEAFF. The CDR3 DNA reads as TGTGCCAGCAGCCGGCAGGGTGGGACTGAAGCTTTCTTT.

The gene calls are TRBV4-1 and TRBJ2-7; weak D call: TRBD1 (6 bases). CDR3 size: 19 residues. Deletions cut 0 bases from V and 6 bases from J, with 27 bases between. Germline V lookup: CDR1 MGHRA, CDR2 YSYEKL. This CDR3 reads CASSQDETLRVTEGGEQYF. The DNA for the CDR3 is TGCGCCAGCAGCCAAGATGAGACCTTGCGGGTTACCGAAGGGGGCGAGCAGTACTTC.

The table lists this clonotype with many counts. V usage is TRBV2 and J usage is TRBJ2-5; TRBD1 matches 7 bases. This CDR3 contains 15 residues. Germline CDR1 and CDR2: SNHLY and FYNNEI. V shed 3 bases, J shed 4 bases, and the junction held 8 bases outside the gene matches. CDR3 loop: CASSDRQGWSETQYF. The CDR3 DNA is TGTGCCAGCAGTGACCGACAGGGTTGGTCAGAGACCCAGTACTTC. Combining the CDR3 with reference TRBV2 and TRBJ2-5 gives the whole variable domain EPEVTQTPSHQVTQMGQEVILRCVPISNHLYFYWYRQILGQKVEFLVSFYNNEISEKSEIFDDQFSVERPDGSNFTLKIRSTKLEDSAMYFCASSDRQGWSETQYFGPGTRLLVL.

For this clonotype: A junction end diverges from the germline sequence, so it may reflect a read error. This chain links TRBV5-1 with TRBJ2-2, with 13 positions matching TRBD2. The V gene's germline CDR1 is SGHRS and CDR2 YFSETQ. The CDR3 sequence is 16 residues long. For the CDR3, the DNA is TGTGCCAGCAGCCGGACTAGCGGGAGACTAACCGGGGAGCTGTTTTTT. Amino acids: CASSRTSGRLTGELFF.

This clonotype was picked up a small number of times. V is TRBV30 and J is TRBJ2-3; 9 nucleotides match TRBD1. This CDR3 contains 16 residues. J was trimmed by 5 bases and V by 4 bases; bases with no gene match: 13. The V gene's germline CDR1 is GTSNPN and CDR2 SVGIG (reference sequence). In DNA, the CDR3 is TGTGCCTGGACACTCACAGGGGGCGCCCCTGGAGATACGCAGTATTTT. This translates into CAWTLTGGAPGDTQYF. Supplemented by reference TRBV30 and TRBJ2-3, the full variable domain reads SQTIHQWPATLVQPVGSPLSLECTVEGTSNPNLYWYRQAAGRGLQLLFYSVGIGQISSEVPQNLSASRPQDRQFILSSKKLLLSDSGFYLCAWTLTGGAPGDTQYFGPGTRLTVL.

As regards this clonotype: This may come from a read error, since a much larger clone is one base off. In this CDR3 the conserved last residue, phenylalanine or tryptophan, is missing, so a read error is likely. The chain carries TRBV28 and TRBJ1-1, with a possible D match to TRBD1 (5 bases). Germline loops: CDR1 MDHEN, CDR2 SYDVKM. Trimming stripped 6 bases from V and 4 bases from J, with 12 bases between. This CDR3 has 13 amino acids. CDR3 coding DNA: TGTGCCAGCAGAATGGGGGGGGGCACTGAAGCTTTCTCT. Residues: CASRMGGGTEAFS.

The table lists this clonotype with many counts. The chain recombines TRBV20-1 with TRBJ2-3, with D possibly matching TRBD2 (5 bases). The CDR3 sequence is 16 residues long. V was clipped by 5 bases and J by 4 bases, with 22 bases between them. Germline V gene sequence: CDR1 DFQATT, CDR2 SNEGSKA (reference sequence). CDR3 sequence reads: CSAGWVSGAWADTQYF. The CDR3 DNA reads as TGCAGTGCTGGATGGGTGAGCGGAGCATGGGCAGATACGCAGTATTTT.

This clonotype showed up many times. CDR3 in amino acids: CASSSGRWGYQETQYF. DNA for the CDR3: TGTGCCAGCAGTAGCGGGAGATGGGGGTACCAAGAGACCCAGTACTTC. This rearrangement joins TRBV12-3 or TRBV12-4 to TRBJ2-5; 8 bases map to TRBD2. The CDR3 loop spans 16 amino acids. Trimming cost V 5 bases and J 0 bases; bases outside gene matches: 8.

The sample holds many counts of this clonotype. This chain uses TRBV5-1 with TRBJ1-1, with D perhaps TRBD1 (5 bases). The CDR3 length is 14 residues. Germline V lookup: CDR1 SGHRS, CDR2 YFSETQ. Trimming cost V 0 bases and J 6 bases, with 12 bases left between them. The CDR3 reads CASSLGGPGAEAFF. The CDR3 DNA reads as TGCGCCAGCAGCTTGGGGGGCCCGGGCGCTGAAGCTTTCTTT.

This clonotype was picked up many times. The chain combines TRBV6-1 with TRBJ1-5; 8 nucleotides agree with TRBD1. The V gene end was trimmed by 3 bases and the J gene end by 7 bases; junction bases not matched to a gene: 8. The CDR3 runs to 15 residues. Germline CDR1 MNHNS, CDR2 SASEGT. The CDR3: CASSEGAGGRQPQHF. CDR3 coding DNA: TGTGCCAGCAGTGAGGGGGCAGGGGGCCGCCAGCCCCAGCATTTT.

This clonotype was seen ten or more times. V usage is TRBV28 and J usage is TRBJ2-7; D might be TRBD2 (5 bases). This CDR3 comprises 15 residues. The V and J ends lost 4 bases and 1 base respectively, with 14 bases between them. From germline, CDR1 is MDHEN and CDR2 SYDVKM. The chain's CDR3 is CASSSPAGESYEQYF. CDR3 DNA: TGTGCCAGCAGTTCCCCGGCCGGGGAGTCCTACGAGCAGTACTTC.

This clonotype appeared many times. This chain joins TRBV9 and TRBJ2-1, with TRBD1 matching 8 bases. This CDR3 is 16 amino acids long. V lost 4 bases and J lost 4; bases outside the gene matches: 10. Germline CDR1 and CDR2: SGDLS and YYNGEE. Here the CDR3 DNA reads TGTGCCAGCAGCCCAGGGCCGGACAGGGAGTACAATGAGCAGTTCTTC. Translated: CASSPGPDREYNEQFF. Together with reference TRBV9 and TRBJ2-1, the CDR3 gives the full variable domain: DSGVTQTPKHLITATGQRVTLRCSPRSGDLSVYWYQQSLDQGLQFLIQYYNGEERAKGNILERFSAQQFPDLHSELNLSSLELGDSALYFCASSPGPDREYNEQFFGPGTRLTVL.

This clonotype was picked up many times. The gene calls are TRBV30 and TRBJ2-1; 7 bases are shared with TRBD1. The CDR3 has 14 residues. The J segment lost 4 bases and the V segment lost 4 bases, leaving 7 bases of the junction unmatched. The germline CDR1 and CDR2 sequences are GTSNPN and SVGIG (reference sequence). The CDR3 DNA reads as TGTGCCTGGAACCCCGGGACAGTATACAATGAGCAGTTCTTC. This codes for CAWNPGTVYNEQFF.

This clonotype came up many times. V gene TRBV12-3 or TRBV12-4 combines with J gene TRBJ2-7; tentative D call: TRBD1 (5 bases). The CDR3 contains 14 residues. Deletions cut 4 bases from V and 2 bases from J, with 12 bases between. The CDR3: CASSSIDRTYEQYF. CDR3 bases: TGTGCCAGCAGTTCCATCGACAGAACCTACGAGCAGTACTTC.

This sequence joins TRBV19 and TRBJ2-2; 7 bases are a match to TRBD1. After removal of 6 bases from V and 6 bases from J, the junction contained 10 bases not matched to a gene. Looked up from germline, CDR1 is LNHDA and CDR2 is SQIVND (reference sequence). This CDR3 is 15 amino acids long. The CDR3 region has the DNA TGTGCCAGTAGGAAAGGGACAGCTTTTTCCGGGGAGCTGTTTTTT. It translates to CASRKGTAFSGELFF.

This rearrangement joins TRBV5-1 to TRBJ2-2, with D unresolved. The germline gives CDR1 SGHRS, CDR2 YFSETQ. V was cut by 4 bases and J by 6 bases, with 7 bases left in between. The CDR3 has 12 amino acids. The CDR3 nucleotides are TGCGCCAGCAGCCCCGCCTCCGGGGAGCTGTTTTTT. Translated, it gives CASSPASGELFF.

This clonotype was detected only a few times. V gene TRBV29-1 combines with J gene TRBJ2-3; D is unclear. Germline CDR1 is SQVTM and CDR2 is ANQGSEA. The V end was cut by 1 base, the J end by 2 bases, with 10 bases between. This CDR3 is 14 amino acids long. This CDR3 reads CSVEGPRVTDTQYF. CDR3 nucleotide sequence: TGCAGCGTTGAAGGTCCTAGGGTCACAGATACGCAGTATTTT.

This clonotype was seen ten or more times. The chain carries TRBV11-3 and TRBJ2-2; TRBD2 matches at 8 bases. The CDR3 runs 15 residues. J was trimmed by 1 base and V by 7 bases; bases with no gene match: 5. Per the germline V gene, CDR1 is SGHNT and CDR2 is YENEEA. The CDR3 DNA reads TGTGCCAGCACCCAAAGCGGGAGGAACACCGGGGAGCTGTTTTTT. It specifies CASTQSGRNTGELFF.

This chain joins TRBV5-1 and TRBJ1-5; TRBD1 matches 7 bases. Germline values: CDR1 SGHRS, CDR2 YFSETQ. There are 14 residues in the CDR3. Losses at the gene ends were 0 bases for V and 4 bases for J; bases not matched to a gene: 1. This chain's CDR3 is CASSLETGNQPQHF. The CDR3 DNA is TGCGCCAGCAGCTTGGAGACAGGGAATCAGCCCCAGCATTTT.

This clonotype was picked up many times. V usage is TRBV7-2 and J usage is TRBJ2-5, with TRBD1 identical over 7 bases. J lost 5 bases, V lost 4 bases, and 7 bases had no gene match. The CDR3 is 14 amino acids. Per germline, CDR1 SGHTA and CDR2 FQGNSA. DNA for the CDR3: TGTGCCAGCAGCTACAGGGGACCGTCGGAGACCCAGTACTTC. Amino acid sequence: CASSYRGPSETQYF. The full variable domain, its missing parts supplied by reference TRBV7-2 and TRBJ2-5, is GAGVSQSPSNKVTEKGKDVELRCDPISGHTALYWYRQSLGQGLEFLIYFQGNSAPDKSGLPSDRFSAERTGGSVSTLTIQRTQQEDSAVYLCASSYRGPSETQYFGPGTRLLVL.

The chain joins TRBV2 to TRBJ1-5, with D perhaps TRBD1 (5 bases). This CDR3 comprises 15 residues. Germline CDR1 is SNHLY and CDR2 is FYNNEI. V gave up 2 bases and J gave up 1 base, with 9 bases separating them. CDR3 sequence reads: CASSERGTSNQPQHF. CDR3 DNA: TGTGCCAGCAGTGAACGGGGGACGAGCAATCAGCCCCAGCATTTT.

This clonotype has ten or more counts. This chain connects TRBV3-1 to TRBJ2-5; 8 positions match TRBD2. V shed 0 bases and J 4 bases; nucleotides not matched to a gene: 10. Germline-derived CDR1 and CDR2 are LGHDT and YNNKEL (reference sequence). The CDR3 loop spans 17 amino acids. CDR3 region: CASSQDGTGGPGETQYF. For the CDR3, the DNA is TGTGCCAGCAGCCAAGATGGTACGGGAGGGCCGGGAGAGACCCAGTACTTC.

In this sample, this clonotype turned up once. The rearrangement links TRBV2 to TRBJ2-2; TRBD2 agrees at 9 bases. V lost 8 bases to trimming and J lost 7 bases; unmatched junction nucleotides: 14. The CDR3 has 16 amino acids. The germline gives CDR1 SNHLY, CDR2 FYNNEI. CDR3 bases: TGTGCCAGCGCTCTGGGACTAGCCTCAGTCCTCGGGGAGCTGTTTTTT. Translating gives CASALGLASVLGELFF.

The table lists this clonotype with a few counts. The chain employs TRBV28 and TRBJ2-1; a possible D gene is TRBD1 (6 bases). The CDR3 runs 16 residues. Germline lookup yields CDR1 MDHEN and CDR2 SYDVKM. V lost 5 bases and J 4 bases, leaving 18 bases between the germline ends. Written as DNA, the CDR3 is TGTGCCAGCAGTCCCCCGGGACACCACCCTTACAATGAGCAGTTCTTC. This codes for CASSPPGHHPYNEQFF.

This clonotype was observed a few times. V and J are TRBV6-1 and TRBJ1-1; 7 positions match TRBD1. This CDR3 contains 15 residues. CDR1 and CDR2 from the germline V gene are MNHNS and SASEGT. V shed 5 bases and J 3 bases; nucleotides not matched to a gene: 9. The CDR3 DNA reads TGTGCCAGCAGTACCCTGCCAGGGGGTTACACTGAAGCTTTCTTT. It encodes CASSTLPGGYTEAFF.

The V call is TRBV5-1, the J call TRBJ2-1; tentative D call: TRBD2 (6 bases). CDR1 and CDR2 from the germline V gene are SGHRS and YFSETQ. The V and J ends lost 1 base and 7 bases respectively, with 9 bases between them. This CDR3 has 13 residues. CDR3 nucleotides: TGCGCCAGCAGCTTGAGACTAGTGAATGAGCAGTTCTTC. This translates into CASSLRLVNEQFF.